The present T cell receptor beta chain was sequenced within a study of shared clonotypes between healthy human individuals. This clone was observed once. Generated by immunoSEQ multiplex PCR, the TCRdb table keeps only in-frame clones and is missing some. The sample comprises some 1.4 million clones, approximately 96% of which are singletons, and roughly 1.2% rests with the top ten. Germline V CDR1 and CDR2: SEHNR, FQNEAQ (reference sequence). With 2 bases clipped from V and 5 bases from J, the junction kept 9 bases outside the gene matches. The CDR3 is 16 amino acids. The V gene is TRBV7-9, the J gene TRBJ2-3, with TRBD2 matching over 8 bases. Sample: naive CD4+ T cells sorted from blood. Indicated subset: CD45RA+ positively selected. The TCR originated in a young man in good health. Here the CDR3 reads CASSLRPGTSKDTQYF. The CDR3 coding sequence is TGTGCCAGCAGCTTACGCCCCGGGACTAGTAAAGATACGCAGTATTTT.